This TCR beta chain stems from a study of T cells after yellow fever vaccination. This clonotype was observed a handful of times. The CDR3 runs to 15 residues. The ends lost 2 bases at V and 4 bases at J; junction bases unmatched: 4. CDR1 and CDR2 from the germline V gene are DFQATT and SNEGSKA (reference sequence). The authors made TCR cDNA by 5'RACE template switching, adding a universal primer site and UMIs. TCRdb analysed the 5' RACE reads with MiXCR anew, one entry per CDR3 protein. The sample has under 550,000 distinct CDR3 sequences; just over 20% are singletons. The specimen comprised PBMCs, sampled approximately 22 days after the first yellow fever vaccination. The source is a man aged 18 to 29 who received the YFV17D yellow fever vaccine. The rearrangement joins TRBV20-1 to TRBJ2-4; 11 bases are a match to TRBD2. CDR3 protein: CSARTGTSGKNIQYF. In DNA, the CDR3 is TGCAGTGCTAGAACCGGGACTAGCGGTAAAAACATTCAGTACTTC.